Shown below are 28 T cell receptor beta chains from a single sample sequenced in a study of memory CD4+ T cells and cytomegalovirus serostatus. Profiling relied on immunoSEQ multiplex PCR, and the TCRdb table lists in-frame clones only, not all of them. Counted here are some 65,000 clones, less than 85% occurring once; the ten biggest clones make up approximately 0.5%. Single viable CD3+CD4+CD8-CD45RO+ cells were sorted as the memory CD4+ T cells. Sequenced sample: memory CD4+ T cells from blood. These receptors were obtained from an adult in good health and CMV-seronegative. Some clones in this sample may be carry-over from other donors' samples.

The chain combines TRBV18 with TRBJ1-2; TRBD1 aligns across 7 bases. V lost 3 bases, J lost 2 bases, and 6 bases stayed unmatched. The V gene's germline CDR1 is KGHSH and CDR2 LQKENI. The CDR3 runs 15 residues. As DNA, the CDR3 is TGTGCCAGCTCACCCGCCGAACAGGGGAACTATGGCTACACCTTC. Its protein is CASSPAEQGNYGYTF. Variable domain in full (rest from reference TRBV18 and TRBJ1-2): NAGVMQNPRHLVRRRGQEARLRCSPMKGHSHVYWYRQLPEEGLKFMVYLQKENIIDESGMPKERFSAEFPKEGPSILRIQQVVRGDSAAYFCASSPAEQGNYGYTFGSGTRLTVV.

The V gene is TRBV6-5, the J gene TRBJ1-2; no clear D gene. CDR1 and CDR2 (germline): MNHEY, SVGAGI. CDR3 length: 15 amino acids. The V end lost 6 bases, the J end lost 0 bases, and 14 bases lay between the germline ends. DNA of the CDR3: TGTGCCAGCAGCCATCCAGACTCCGCTAACTATGGCTACACCTTC. The encoded protein is CASSHPDSANYGYTF.

This sequence joins TRBV7-9 and TRBJ1-3, with TRBD1 matching 7 bases. This CDR3 region has 13 residues. The V gene's germline CDR1 is SEHNR and CDR2 FQNEAQ (reference sequence). After removal of 4 bases from V and 6 bases from J, the junction contained 3 bases not matched to a gene. CDR3 in amino acids: CASSSTGANTIYF. CDR3 nucleotides: TGTGCCAGCAGCTCCACAGGGGCAAACACCATATATTTT.

This clone was observed a single time. The chain employs TRBV28 and TRBJ2-5; 7 bases agree with TRBD2. Germline lookup yields CDR1 MDHEN and CDR2 SYDVKM. The CDR3 length is 12 residues. V was clipped by 6 bases and J by 5 bases; unmatched bases: 3. In nucleotides, the CDR3 is TGTGCCAGCAGCGGGGGGTCGGAGACCCAGTACTTC. Its translation is CASSGGSETQYF.

This chain links TRBV6-1 with TRBJ2-2; D is undetermined. V gave up 3 bases and J gave up 5 bases, with 16 bases separating them. The germline V gene has CDR1 MNHNS and CDR2 SASEGT. This CDR3 has 16 amino acids. CDR3 amino acids: CASSDPVNFGTGELFF. The DNA of the CDR3 is TGTGCCAGCAGTGACCCGGTGAATTTTGGGACCGGGGAGCTGTTTTTT.

This chain uses TRBV18 with TRBJ1-3, with D tentatively TRBD1 (5 bases). Per the germline V gene, CDR1 is KGHSH and CDR2 is LQKENI. V was shortened by 5 bases and J by 0 bases, with 11 bases between the two germline ends. The CDR3 sequence is 15 residues long. The CDR3 DNA is TGTGCCAGCTCAGCGGGACGGAGCTCTGGAAACACCATATATTTT. This translates into CASSAGRSSGNTIYF. Together with reference TRBV18 and TRBJ1-3, the CDR3 gives the full variable domain: NAGVMQNPRHLVRRRGQEARLRCSPMKGHSHVYWYRQLPEEGLKFMVYLQKENIIDESGMPKERFSAEFPKEGPSILRIQQVVRGDSAAYFCASSAGRSSGNTIYFGEGSWLTVV.

The chain is built from TRBV7-2 and TRBJ1-5; TRBD1 matches 7 bases. V lost 1 base and J lost 16; bases outside the gene matches: 10. In germline, CDR1 is SGHTA, CDR2 FQGNSA. The CDR3 runs to 13 residues. DNA for the CDR3: TGTGCCAGCAGCTTAGATTTGACAGGGCCAAGTCATTTT. Translating it yields CASSLDLTGPSHF.

The chain combines TRBV10-1 with TRBJ1-1; possible D gene TRBD1, 6 bases. Germline V lookup: CDR1 WNHNN, CDR2 SYGVQD (reference sequence). The CDR3 sequence is 14 residues long. V lost 5 bases to trimming and J lost 1 base, with 11 bases between them. CDR3 protein: CASSKQGWNTEAFF. The CDR3 nucleotides are TGCGCCAGCAGTAAACAGGGTTGGAACACTGAAGCTTTCTTT.

The CDR3 sequence is CAWTRTGANVLTF. The DNA of the CDR3 is TGTGCCTGGACGCGGACTGGGGCCAACGTCCTGACTTTC. The gene calls are TRBV30 and TRBJ2-6; D is undetermined. The CDR3 covers 13 residues. V lost 4 bases, J lost 2 bases, and 6 bases lay in between. Per germline, CDR1 GTSNPN and CDR2 SVGIG (reference sequence).

This sequence joins TRBV7-2 and TRBJ2-5; 12 bases are shared with TRBD2. V trimming: 0 bases; J trimming: 5 bases; junction bases outside the gene matches: 4. The germline gives CDR1 SGHTA, CDR2 FQGNSA. This CDR3 region has 16 residues. The CDR3 sequence is CASSLALLAGGETQYF. The CDR3 nucleotides are TGTGCCAGCAGCTTAGCGTTGCTAGCGGGGGGGGAGACCCAGTACTTC.

This clone was counted between two and nine times. This sample also contains other DNA sequences that code for the same CDR3. The chain couples TRBV18 to TRBJ1-2; TRBD1 matches at 7 bases. V lost 4 bases and J lost 4; bases outside the gene matches: 3. Germline CDR1 and CDR2: KGHSH and LQKENI. The CDR3 is 13 residues long. CDR3 in amino acids: CASSRDSFYGYTF. As DNA, the CDR3 is TGTGCCAGCTCACGGGACAGCTTCTATGGCTACACCTTC.

The chain carries TRBV27 and TRBJ2-3; 8 bases fit TRBD1. The CDR3 spans 17 residues. After removal of 1 base from V and 7 bases from J, the junction contained 13 bases not matched to a gene. CDR1 MNHEY and CDR2 SMNVEV come from the germline V gene (reference sequence). CDR3 nucleotides: TGTGCCAGCAGTTTATATCGCCGGGACAGGCTCGGGAATACGCAGTATTTT. This encodes CASSLYRRDRLGNTQYF.

This clone has more than one count but fewer than ten. This chain joins TRBV28 and TRBJ1-5, with D unresolved. V was cut by 3 bases and J by 3 bases, with 6 bases left in between. Germline V gene lookup returns CDR1 MDHEN and CDR2 SYDVKM. CDR3 size: 13 residues. The CDR3 nucleotides are TGTGCCAGCAGTTTCCAGCTCAATCAGCCCCAGCATTTT. It yields the protein CASSFQLNQPQHF. Looking up the rest from reference TRBV28 and TRBJ1-5 gives the full variable domain: DVKVTQSSRYLVKRTGEKVFLECVQDMDHENMFWYRQDPGLGLRLIYFSYDVKMKEKGDIPEGYSVSREKKERFSLILESASTNQTSMYLCASSFQLNQPQHFGDGTRLSIL.

V is TRBV9 and J is TRBJ1-1; tentative D call: TRBD1 (5 bases). Trimming cost V 4 bases and J 9 bases, with 19 bases left between them. Germline values: CDR1 SGDLS, CDR2 YYNGEE. The CDR3 has 14 amino acids. The CDR3 region is CASSPPRGDVQAFF. CDR3 coding DNA: TGTGCCAGCAGCCCCCCGAGGGGCGACGTTCAAGCTTTCTTT. Together with reference TRBV9 and TRBJ1-1, the CDR3 gives the full variable domain: DSGVTQTPKHLITATGQRVTLRCSPRSGDLSVYWYQQSLDQGLQFLIQYYNGEERAKGNILERFSAQQFPDLHSELNLSSLELGDSALYFCASSPPRGDVQAFFGQGTRLTVV.

The genes are TRBV6-5 and TRBJ1-3; possible D gene TRBD1, 5 bases. This CDR3 region has 13 residues. In germline, CDR1 is MNHEY, CDR2 SVGAGI. Trimming pared 6 bases from V and 0 bases from J, leaving 6 bases between. The CDR3 nucleotides are TGTGCCAGCAGGGGGACCTCTGGAAACACCATATATTTT. Translated, it gives CASRGTSGNTIYF.

Only a few counts were recorded for this clone. This chain joins TRBV18 and TRBJ2-1; maybe TRBD1 (6 bases). CDR1 is KGHSH and CDR2 is LQKENI in the germline V gene. The length of the CDR3 is 14 residues. V dropped 5 bases and J dropped 5 bases, with 13 bases sitting between them. The CDR3 protein is CASSSTGRDNEQFF. In DNA form, the CDR3 reads TGTGCCAGCTCATCCACAGGGCGAGACAATGAGCAGTTCTTC.

This clone was recorded once. The CDR3 DNA reads as TGCGCCAGCAGCCAAGTTCAGGGGCGCGGGGGAGTGAACACTGAAGCTTTCTTT. This translates into CASSQVQGRGGVNTEAFF. The chain employs TRBV4-1 and TRBJ1-1; maybe TRBD1 (6 bases). V lost 1 base and J lost 0, with 18 bases in between. The CDR3 runs 18 residues. Germline values: CDR1 MGHRA, CDR2 YSYEKL.

The chain uses TRBV5-6 and TRBJ2-6; possibly TRBD2 for D (5 bases). CDR1 and CDR2 from the germline V gene are SGHDT and YYEEEE. V lost 3 bases to trimming and J lost 0 bases, with 7 bases between them. This CDR3 is built from 15 residues. The CDR3 DNA is TGTGCCAGCAGCTGGGGAGCCTCTGGGGCCAACGTCCTGACTTTC. It translates to CASSWGASGANVLTF.

In this sample, this clone turned up a few times. The chain carries TRBV7-9 and TRBJ1-1, with TRBD1 as a possible D gene (5 bases). CDR1 is SEHNR and CDR2 is FQNEAQ in the germline V gene (reference sequence). The CDR3 totals 14 residues. Trimming removed 5 bases from V and 4 bases from J, with 14 bases in between. The CDR3 spells CASSAQGGGTEAFF. As DNA, the CDR3 is TGTGCCAGCAGCGCGCAGGGTGGGGGCACTGAAGCTTTCTTT.

V is TRBV5-1 and J is TRBJ2-3, with TRBD2 identical over 12 bases. Germline V lookup: CDR1 SGHRS, CDR2 YFSETQ. The CDR3 sequence is 19 residues long. V lost 1 base and J lost 2; bases outside the gene matches: 11. CDR3: CASSLFSSGRGGNTDTQYF. As DNA, the CDR3 is TGCGCCAGCAGCTTGTTTTCTAGCGGGAGGGGAGGAAACACAGATACGCAGTATTTT. Using reference TRBV5-1 and TRBJ2-3 for the parts outside the CDR3, the full variable domain is KAGVTQTPRYLIKTRGQQVTLSCSPISGHRSVSWYQQTPGQGLQFLFEYFSETQRNKGNFPGRFSGRQFSNSRSEMNVSTLELGDSALYLCASSLFSSGRGGNTDTQYFGPGTRLTVL.

V gene TRBV7-2 combines with J gene TRBJ1-1; 7 positions agree with TRBD1. Germline CDR1 and CDR2: SGHTA and FQGNSA. The CDR3 is made up of 13 amino acids. J gave up 8 bases and V 1 base, and 4 bases lay outside the gene matches. The CDR3 region has the DNA TGTGCCAGCAGCTTAGACTTGGGACAGGAAGCTTTCTTT. As protein: CASSLDLGQEAFF.

This rearrangement joins TRBV18 to TRBJ2-1; 11 bases match TRBD2. The germline CDR1 and CDR2 sequences are KGHSH and LQKENI. Germline trimming cut 2 bases from V and 9 bases from J; bases unmatched to any gene: 3. The CDR3 is 14 amino acids. The CDR3 nucleotides read TGTGCCAGCTCACCAGGGCTAGCGGGAGGTGAGCAGTTCTTC. Translation: CASSPGLAGGEQFF.

The chain couples TRBV27 to TRBJ2-5; no clear D gene. Germline V gene lookup returns CDR1 MNHEY and CDR2 SMNVEV (reference sequence). There are 12 residues in the CDR3. The V and J ends lost 4 bases and 4 bases respectively, with 7 bases between them. CDR3 sequence: CASSSLTETQYF. The CDR3 nucleotides read TGTGCCAGCAGTTCCCTCACAGAGACCCAGTACTTC.

This chain joins TRBV5-1 and TRBJ2-5; 10 nucleotides match TRBD2. The V gene end was trimmed by 1 base and the J gene end by 1 base; junction bases not matched to a gene: 4. Germline V gives CDR1 SGHRS, CDR2 YFSETQ. This CDR3 has 16 residues. This CDR3 is CASSLYQRGGQETQYF. CDR3 nucleotide sequence: TGCGCCAGCAGCTTGTACCAGCGGGGGGGCCAAGAGACCCAGTACTTC.

The chain is built from TRBV25-1 and TRBJ1-1, with D unresolved. CDR3 length: 14 amino acids. The ends were cut back, 2 bases at V and 3 bases at J, with 10 bases in the middle. Germline V gene data show CDR1 as MGHDK and CDR2 as SYGVNS. The DNA for the CDR3 is TGTGCCAGCAGTGAACTAGAAGGGTACACTGAAGCTTTCTTT. Translation: CASSELEGYTEAFF.

The V call is TRBV28, the J call TRBJ1-4, with 9 bases identical to TRBD1. With 6 bases clipped from V and 4 bases from J, the junction kept 3 bases outside the gene matches. CDR3 length: 14 residues. Per the germline V gene, CDR1 is MDHEN and CDR2 is SYDVKM. CDR3 nucleotide sequence: TGTGCCAGCAGCACGACAGGGGGTAATGAAAAACTGTTTTTT. Translated: CASSTTGGNEKLFF. Variable domain in full (rest from reference TRBV28 and TRBJ1-4): DVKVTQSSRYLVKRTGEKVFLECVQDMDHENMFWYRQDPGLGLRLIYFSYDVKMKEKGDIPEGYSVSREKKERFSLILESASTNQTSMYLCASSTTGGNEKLFFGSGTQLSVL.

The chain uses TRBV7-2 and TRBJ2-1; a weak D match, TRBD1 (8 bases). With 6 bases removed from V and 7 bases from J, the gap between germline ends came to 16 bases. CDR1 is SGHTA and CDR2 is FQGNSA in the germline V gene. The CDR3 extends over 14 amino acids. The CDR3: CASSRTGGGNEQFF. As DNA, the CDR3 is TGTGCCAGCAGTAGAACAGGGGGGGGGAATGAGCAGTTCTTC.

J is TRBJ1-1 and V is TRBV6-1; D remains ambiguous. The CDR3 is 10 residues long. Deletions cut 2 bases from V and 11 bases from J, with 6 bases between. Germline-derived CDR1 and CDR2 are MNHNS and SASEGT. The CDR3 sequence is CASSEYSAFF. The CDR3 coding sequence is TGTGCCAGCAGTGAATATTCGGCTTTCTTT.